This TCR beta chain stems from a study of blood T cell repertoires in COVID-19. Seattle patients were enrolled during active infection and followed longitudinally. Sequencing was performed with immunoSEQ multiplex PCR; in TCRdb, only in-frame clones are kept and a portion is missing. The sample holds around 200,000 clones, 79% seen once. CDR1 is SGDLS, CDR2 YYNGEE, per germline. The CDR3 spans 15 residues. V was shortened by 3 bases and J by 4 bases, with 14 bases between the two germline ends. V gene TRBV9 combines with J gene TRBJ1-5; weak D call: TRBD1 (5 bases). The clonotype comes from a woman in her forties with COVID-19, enrolled during active disease. The material sequenced was peripheral blood. DNA of the CDR3: TGTGCCAGCAGCGGCGGACATGAATTTAATCAGCCCCAGCATTTT. This translates into CASSGGHEFNQPQHF.